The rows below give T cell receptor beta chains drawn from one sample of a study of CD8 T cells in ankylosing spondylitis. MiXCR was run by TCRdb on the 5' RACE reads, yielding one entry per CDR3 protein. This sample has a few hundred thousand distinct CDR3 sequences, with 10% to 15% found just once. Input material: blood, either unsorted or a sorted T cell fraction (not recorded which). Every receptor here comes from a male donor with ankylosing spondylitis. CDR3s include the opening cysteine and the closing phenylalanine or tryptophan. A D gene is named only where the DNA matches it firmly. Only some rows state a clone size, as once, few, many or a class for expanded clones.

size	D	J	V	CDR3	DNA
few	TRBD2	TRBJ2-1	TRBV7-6	CASSFAGEWGEQFF	TGTGCCAGCAGCTTTGCGGGAGAATGGGGTGAGCAGTTCTTC
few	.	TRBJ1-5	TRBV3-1	CASSQETARQPQHF	TGTGCCAGCAGCCAAGAGACAGCAAGGCAGCCCCAGCATTTT
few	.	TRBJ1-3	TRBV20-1	CSARGQVGAIYF	TGCAGTGCTAGAGGACAGGTCGGAGCCATATATTTT
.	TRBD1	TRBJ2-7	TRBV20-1	CSAASGTATYEQYF	TGCAGTGCGGCCTCCGGGACAGCAACCTACGAGCAGTACTTC
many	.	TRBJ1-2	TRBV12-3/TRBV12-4	CASSRRGYGYTF	TGTGCCAGCAGCCGAAGGGGCTATGGCTACACCTTC
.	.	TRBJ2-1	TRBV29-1	CSVKPSYNEQFF	TGCAGCGTCAAGCCCTCCTACAATGAGCAGTTCTTC
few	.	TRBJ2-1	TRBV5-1	CASSLDLADPGFF	TGCGCCAGCAGCTTGGACTTGGCGGACCCCGGGTTCTTC
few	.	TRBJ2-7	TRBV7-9	CASSSPGHAGYEQYF	TGTGCCAGCAGCTCTCCGGGACACGCGGGCTACGAGCAGTACTTC
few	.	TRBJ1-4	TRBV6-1	CASSPPPDEKLFF	TGTGCCAGCAGCCCTCCGCCCGATGAAAAACTGTTTTTT
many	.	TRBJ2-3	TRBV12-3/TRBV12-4	CASSYDRTSTDTQYF	TGTGCCAGCAGTTATGACAGGACTTCCACAGATACGCAGTATTTT
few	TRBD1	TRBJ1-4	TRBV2	CASRGKGGPANEKLFF	TGTGCCAGCAGGGGAAAAGGGGGCCCGGCTAATGAAAAACTGTTTTTT
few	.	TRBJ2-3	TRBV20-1	CSARDTPDTQYF	TGCAGTGCTAGAGATACCCCAGATACGCAGTATTTT